This T cell receptor beta chain was captured by sequencing in a study of blood T cell repertoires in COVID-19 (TCRdb year 2020). Background for the entire study: Samples from collaborators originated in the United States, Italy and Spain and spanned both the acute and convalescent phases of COVID-19. The prospective study material was composed of cDNA or gDNA derived from T cells, B-cell-depleted T cells, or PBMCs. The sample metadata nearly always contained a de-identified subject ID, COVID-19 status, age in years and sex. HLA class I and class II types, where available, came from metadata supplied by the sample provider rather than from assay-based typing. Deeply sampled blood TCRbeta repertoires from subjects exposed to, actively infected with, or recovered from COVID-19 were included in the dataset. The samples were drawn from the first 160 participants of the ongoing ImmuneRACE study and from 950 to 1,500 subjects provided by 6 global collaborators. The repertoires were released in a freely available public database meant as a resource for research on the immune response to SARS-CoV-2.

The immunoSEQ Assay, a bias-controlled multiplex PCR, was used to amplify TCRbeta CDR3 regions from genomic DNA. The authors' pipeline ran thus. Nucleated cell counts per sample were estimated from amplification of reference gene primers within the assay. Sequence reads were collapsed and filtered to measure the absolute abundance of every unique TCRbeta CDR3 rearrangement. For each sample, productive Simpson clonality was calculated as the square root of Simpson's diversity index across productive rearrangements. Sourced from immuneACCESS, this table was stored by TCRdb with only in-frame sequences that have V and J called. A share of the clones is absent; for the studies checked, an unresolved V gene accounts for under half, and the remainder has no known explanation. That table supplies the V and J calls and clone size; D and trimming were determined from the DNA. Recorded for this sample are about 97,000 clones; 85% to 95% of them occurred a single time. The ten most abundant clones make up approximately 5.4% of the sample.

The CDR3 holds 14 amino acids from the cysteine to the phenylalanine. The read is trimmed to its CDR3 DNA, 42 bases read in frame from base 1. The germline V gene supplies CDR1 SGHAT and CDR2 FQNNGV. V and J lose 5 bases and 6 bases, and a span of 16 bases separates them. Study-wide findings and limitations: Clinical and demographic metadata were provided uncurated, with the amount varying by source and participant.

As to this clone: What this receptor recognizes is not known. Base qualities are not provided; no much larger clone lies one nucleotide away.

Each collaborating institution followed its own protocols to collect whole blood in K2EDTA tubes. Collaborator samples were shipped for TCRbeta analysis as frozen whole blood, isolated PBMCs, or DNA extracted from either sample type. The V and J segments used are TRBV11-2 and TRBJ1-2; the D segment could be TRBD1, given 6 matching bases. The sequenced material came from peripheral blood. This receptor was obtained from a man aged 50-60 years with active COVID-19. The DNA is TGTGCCAGCAGCGTCCGTGGTGGGGGCGATGGCTACACCTTC. Translated, this gives CASSVRGGGDGYTF.